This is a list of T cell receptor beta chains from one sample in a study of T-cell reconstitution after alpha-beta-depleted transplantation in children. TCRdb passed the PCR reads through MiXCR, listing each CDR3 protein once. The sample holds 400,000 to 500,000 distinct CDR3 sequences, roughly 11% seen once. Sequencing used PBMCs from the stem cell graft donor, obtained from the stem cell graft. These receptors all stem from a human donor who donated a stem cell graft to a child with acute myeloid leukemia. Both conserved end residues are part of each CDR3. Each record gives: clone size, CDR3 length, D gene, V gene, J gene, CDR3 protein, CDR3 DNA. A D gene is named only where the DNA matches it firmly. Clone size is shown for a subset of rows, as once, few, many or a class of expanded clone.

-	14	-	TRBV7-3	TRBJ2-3	CASSPRKGSDTQYF	TGTGCCAGCAGCCCTCGGAAGGGTTCTGATACGCAGTATTTT
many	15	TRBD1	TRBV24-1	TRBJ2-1	CATSESGTGNNEQFF	TGTGCCACCAGTGAATCCGGGACAGGGAACAATGAGCAGTTCTTC
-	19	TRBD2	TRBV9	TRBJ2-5	CASSATREGRMGLQETQYF	TGTGCCAGCAGCGCCACGCGGGAGGGCCGAATGGGTCTCCAGGAGACCCAGTACTTC
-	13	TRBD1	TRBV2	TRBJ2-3	CASTGTGPYTQYF	TGTGCCAGCACCGGGACAGGGCCCTATACGCAGTATTTT
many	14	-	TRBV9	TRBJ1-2	CASSVEQVPYGYTF	TGTGCCAGCAGCGTTGAGCAGGTCCCCTATGGCTACACCTTC
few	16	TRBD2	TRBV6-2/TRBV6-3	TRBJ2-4	CASSYMPGLAGVHQYF	TGTGCCAGCAGCTACATGCCGGGACTAGCGGGAGTTCATCAGTACTTC
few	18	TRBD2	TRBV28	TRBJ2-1	CASSYPIVLAGGPIEQFF	TGTGCCAGCAGTTACCCGATAGTCCTAGCGGGAGGGCCCATTGAGCAGTTCTTC
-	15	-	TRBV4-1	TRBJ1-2	CASSRDPGNAYGYTF	TGCGCCAGCAGCCGGGACCCTGGGAATGCCTATGGCTACACCTTC
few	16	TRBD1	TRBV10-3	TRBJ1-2	CAIRGDRGRMDYGYTF	TGTGCCATCAGAGGGGACAGGGGGCGGATGGACTATGGCTACACCTTC
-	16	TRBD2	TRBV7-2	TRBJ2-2	CASTSSGRADSGELFF	TGTGCCAGCACCAGTAGCGGGAGGGCCGATAGCGGGGAGCTGTTTTTT
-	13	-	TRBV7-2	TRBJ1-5	CASSRDIYQPQHF	TGTGCCAGCAGCCGGGACATCTATCAGCCCCAGCATTTT
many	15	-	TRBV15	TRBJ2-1	CATSRVGGGYNEQFF	TGTGCCACCAGCCGGGTAGGGGGGGGTTACAATGAGCAGTTCTTC
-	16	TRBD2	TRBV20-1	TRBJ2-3	CSASPTSGRITDTQYF	TGCAGTGCTAGTCCTACTAGCGGGAGGATTACAGATACGCAGTATTTT
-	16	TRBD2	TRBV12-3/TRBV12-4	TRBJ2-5	CASSPLLAGGQETQYF	TGTGCCAGCAGTCCCCTACTAGCGGGGGGGCAAGAGACCCAGTACTTC
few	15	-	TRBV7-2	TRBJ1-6	CASNLVSGTDSPLHF	TGTGCCAGCAATCTAGTATCAGGGACGGATTCACCCCTCCACTTT